The 21 T cell receptor beta chains given below trace back to one sample, sequenced in a study of blood T cell repertoires in COVID-19. Assay used: immunoSEQ multiplex PCR; TCRdb lists only in-frame clones, some missing. The sample consists of 300,000 or so clones, roughly 91% of them appearing once. The sample was peripheral blood. These receptors were collected from a man in his fifties with active or convalescent COVID-19.

This rearrangement joins TRBV29-1 to TRBJ1-3; TRBD1 might be the D (5 bases). The germline V gene encodes CDR1 SQVTM and CDR2 ANQGSEA. The V gene lost 3 bases and the J gene lost 0 bases, with 9 bases spanning the gap. This CDR3 spans 14 amino acids. The CDR3 is CSVEDTASGNTIYF. In DNA, the CDR3 is TGCAGCGTTGAGGACACCGCCTCTGGAAACACCATATATTTT.

The V call is TRBV19, the J call TRBJ2-1; D is undetermined. CDR1 is LNHDA and CDR2 is SQIVND in the germline V gene (reference sequence). There are 14 residues in the CDR3. Trimming removed 6 bases at V and 2 bases at J, with 11 bases between. The CDR3 DNA reads TGTGCCAGTAGGGCGGCTATTCCCTACAATGAGCAGTTCTTC. This translates into CASRAAIPYNEQFF. Full variable domain (rest looked up from reference TRBV19 and TRBJ2-1): DGGITQSPKYLFRKEGQNVTLSCEQNLNHDAMYWYRQDPGQGLRLIYYSQIVNDFQKGDIAEGYSVSREKKESFPLTVTSAQKNPTAFYLCASRAAIPYNEQFFGPGTRLTVL.

The genes are TRBV6-2 or TRBV6-3 and TRBJ2-2; TRBD2 agrees at 7 bases. The CDR3 is made up of 17 amino acids. Germline values: CDR1 MNHEY, CDR2 SVGEGT. V lost 4 bases to trimming and J lost 7 bases; unmatched junction nucleotides: 15. The CDR3, as DNA: TGTGCCAGCAGTTCCCTGGCGTTGGCGGGGGAAGTCGGGGAGCTGTTTTTT. Protein: CASSSLALAGEVGELFF.

Comments on this clone: The sample contains more than one DNA sequence encoding this CDR3. The J gene is TRBJ2-3, the V gene TRBV5-1, with 15 nucleotides matching TRBD2. V dropped 4 bases and J dropped 1; count of bases not matched to a gene: 10. Germline-derived CDR1 and CDR2 are SGHRS and YFSETQ. There are 19 residues in the CDR3. This CDR3 reads CASSTGLAGGRRGTDTQYF. As DNA, the CDR3 is TGCGCCAGCAGCACTGGACTAGCGGGGGGGCGACGGGGCACAGATACGCAGTATTTT.

The chain is built from TRBV9 and TRBJ1-1; 7 nucleotides agree with TRBD1. J gave up 1 base and V 4 bases, and 7 bases lay outside the gene matches. The CDR3 sequence is 15 residues long. Germline V CDR1 and CDR2: SGDLS, YYNGEE. The CDR3 is CASSLWDSRNTEAFF. In DNA, the CDR3 is TGTGCCAGCAGCCTGTGGGACAGTAGGAACACTGAAGCTTTCTTT.

This clone was detected only a few times. This chain links TRBV24-1 with TRBJ2-2; tentatively, D is TRBD2 (5 bases). V lost 7 bases and J 8 bases, leaving 19 bases between the germline ends. Germline V gives CDR1 KGHDR, CDR2 SFDVKD. CDR3 length equals 15 residues. DNA of the CDR3: TGTGCCACCAGGGGAGCCAACCACGGACCTGGGGAGCTGTTTTTT. Amino acid sequence: CATRGANHGPGELFF.

The chain employs TRBV5-6 and TRBJ1-4; TRBD1 matches at 9 bases. V lost 5 bases, J lost 3 bases, and 5 bases stayed unmatched. From germline, CDR1 is SGHDT and CDR2 YYEEEE. The CDR3 runs 15 residues. CDR3 residues: CASRRQGDANEKLFF. CDR3 bases: TGTGCCAGCAGGAGACAGGGGGACGCTAATGAAAAACTGTTTTTT. Full variable domain (rest looked up from reference TRBV5-6 and TRBJ1-4): DAGVTQSPTHLIKTRGQQVTLRCSPKSGHDTVSWYQQALGQGPQFIFQYYEEEERQRGNFPDRFSGHQFPNYSSELNVNALLLGDSALYLCASRRQGDANEKLFFGSGTQLSVL.

This sequence joins TRBV5-5 and TRBJ2-7; possibly TRBD1 for D (7 bases). Germline CDR1 is SGHKS and CDR2 is YYEKEE (reference sequence). Between the trimmed V and J ends, which lost 2 bases and 7 bases, there was a span of 13 bases. The CDR3 spans 13 residues. This chain's CDR3 is CASSFWAGQEQYF. The DNA of the CDR3 is TGTGCCAGCAGCTTTTGGGCGGGACAGGAGCAGTACTTC. Combining the CDR3 with reference TRBV5-5 and TRBJ2-7 gives the whole variable domain DAGVTQSPTHLIKTRGQQVTLRCSPISGHKSVSWYQQVLGQGPQFIFQYYEKEERGRGNFPDRFSARQFPNYSSELNVNALLLGDSALYLCASSFWAGQEQYFGPGTRLTVT.

This clone was observed a handful of times. V usage is TRBV6-6 and J usage is TRBJ2-7; maybe TRBD1 (6 bases). CDR3 length equals 16 residues. Germline V gene lookup returns CDR1 MNHNY and CDR2 SVGAGI (reference sequence). Trimming stripped 0 bases from V and 2 bases from J, with 14 bases between. The CDR3 spells CASSYSGATPTYEQYF. CDR3 nucleotide sequence: TGTGCCAGCAGTTACTCGGGGGCGACCCCCACCTACGAGCAGTACTTC.

This chain links TRBV7-3 with TRBJ2-3; D is unclear. The V and J ends lost 2 bases and 6 bases respectively, with 12 bases between them. Germline V CDR1 and CDR2: SGHTA, FQGTGA. The CDR3 loop spans 14 amino acids. The CDR3 loop is CASSLGPNLDTQYF. The CDR3 bases are TGTGCCAGCAGCTTAGGGCCCAACTTGGATACGCAGTATTTT.

The chain combines TRBV11-2 with TRBJ1-3, with 9 nucleotides matching TRBD1. The CDR3 consists of 15 residues. J gave up 4 bases and V 6 bases, and 7 bases lay outside the gene matches. From germline, CDR1 is SGHAT and CDR2 FQNNGV. CDR3 loop: CASRSNRGRGNTIYF. CDR3 bases: TGTGCCAGCAGGTCAAACAGGGGGCGCGGAAACACCATATATTTT.

This clone has just one count. The chain links TRBV5-8 to TRBJ2-4, with D maybe TRBD1 (6 bases). Trimming left V 2 bases short and J 0 bases short, with 12 bases between. The CDR3 loop spans 16 amino acids. Germline V lookup: CDR1 SGHTS, CDR2 YDEGEE. As DNA, the CDR3 is TGTGCCAGCAGCTTAGGACAGCTTCTAGCCAAAAACATTCAGTACTTC. Translated: CASSLGQLLAKNIQYF.

The chain links TRBV28 to TRBJ2-7, with a tentative D call TRBD1 (5 bases). From germline, CDR1 is MDHEN and CDR2 SYDVKM. The CDR3 is made up of 15 amino acids. The V end was cut by 4 bases, the J end by 3 bases, with 16 bases between. In DNA, the CDR3 is TGTGCCAGCAGTTATGTCCGGGCAGGGTTCTACGAGCAGTACTTC. Its translation is CASSYVRAGFYEQYF.

The rearrangement uses TRBV4-1 and TRBJ2-5; 11 positions agree with TRBD1. Germline values: CDR1 MGHRA, CDR2 YSYEKL. Trimming at V came to 3 bases and at J to 4 bases, leaving 4 bases not matched to a gene. The CDR3 has 15 residues. The CDR3 nucleotides are TGCGCCAGCAGCCACGGGACAGGGGGAACAGAGACCCAGTACTTC. It specifies CASSHGTGGTETQYF.

The chain recombines TRBV5-6 with TRBJ1-3, with 8 bases fitting TRBD1. Germline V gene data show CDR1 as SGHDT and CDR2 as YYEEEE. Trimming took 0 bases from V and 3 from J; bases not matched to a gene: 11. CDR3 length equals 18 residues. The CDR3 DNA follows: TGTGCCAGCAGCTTGGTCGCAGGACAGGGCCCCTTTGGAAACACCATATATTTT. Protein sequence: CASSLVAGQGPFGNTIYF. Together with reference TRBV5-6 and TRBJ1-3, the CDR3 gives the full variable domain: DAGVTQSPTHLIKTRGQQVTLRCSPKSGHDTVSWYQQALGQGPQFIFQYYEEEERQRGNFPDRFSGHQFPNYSSELNVNALLLGDSALYLCASSLVAGQGPFGNTIYFGEGSWLTVV.

The rearrangement joins TRBV2 to TRBJ1-1, with D possibly TRBD1 on 6 matching bases. The germline V and J ends were trimmed by 7 bases and 0 bases, with 12 bases remaining between them. The CDR3 totals 14 residues. The germline gives CDR1 SNHLY, CDR2 FYNNEI. CDR3 sequence (DNA): TGTGCCAGCACCCCGGACAGTTTGAACACTGAAGCTTTCTTT. It is translated as CASTPDSLNTEAFF.

CDR3: CASSRQGSTEAFF. Written as DNA, the CDR3 is TGTGCCAGCAGCCGTCAGGGGTCCACTGAAGCTTTCTTT. The J gene is TRBJ1-1, the V gene TRBV6-5; a weak D match, TRBD1 (6 bases). V lost 6 bases, J lost 4 bases, and 12 bases lay in between. The CDR3 consists of 13 residues. Germline V gene lookup returns CDR1 MNHEY and CDR2 SVGAGI.

This clone appeared a few times. This rearrangement joins TRBV9 to TRBJ2-7; 10 bases are shared with TRBD1. Trimming removed 1 base from V and 6 bases from J; junction bases left unmatched: 1. CDR1 and CDR2 (germline): SGDLS, YYNGEE. This CDR3 contains 13 residues. CDR3 region: CASSVRTGGEQYF. The CDR3 DNA is TGTGCCAGCAGCGTACGGACAGGGGGCGAGCAGTACTTC.

V and J are TRBV28 and TRBJ1-2, with unresolved D. This CDR3 is 15 amino acids long. V was trimmed by 4 bases and J by 6 bases, leaving 18 bases between them. Germline V CDR1 and CDR2: MDHEN, SYDVKM. DNA of the CDR3: TGTGCCAGCAGTTCATGGGTTGAAGGAGTCCATGGCTACACCTTC. Translation: CASSSWVEGVHGYTF.

This clone turned up a few times. The chain has TRBV7-3 and TRBJ1-1; D is undetermined. V gave up 4 bases and J gave up 3 bases, with 12 bases separating them. CDR3 length: 14 residues. The germline CDR1 and CDR2 sequences are SGHTA and FQGTGA. DNA of the CDR3: TGTGCCAGCAGCTCGACGACGGGGTACACTGAAGCTTTCTTT. It codes for CASSSTTGYTEAFF.

This clone has a handful of counts. This chain links TRBV6-2 or TRBV6-3 with TRBJ2-1; possibly TRBD2 for D (6 bases). There are 16 residues in the CDR3. Trimming took off 3 bases at V and 2 bases at J, with 14 bases between the two ends. Per germline, CDR1 MNHEY and CDR2 SVGEGT. The CDR3 here is CASSYWGDPPYNEQFF. The CDR3 nucleotides are TGTGCCAGCAGTTATTGGGGGGACCCACCCTACAATGAGCAGTTCTTC.